This entry lists 17 T cell receptor beta chains sequenced from one sample in a study of OX40 agonist ivuxolimab in advanced cancers. Profiling relied on immunoSEQ multiplex PCR, and the TCRdb table lists in-frame clones only, not all of them. The sample lists some 74,000 clones; 65% to 90% were seen once. The sequencing used CD4+ or CD8+ T cells sorted from blood, collected in a trial of the OX40 agonist ivuxolimab. These receptors came from an adult with an advanced solid tumor such as melanoma, head and neck, liver or kidney cancer.

This sequence joins TRBV5-1 and TRBJ2-5, with unresolved D. V was shortened by 0 bases and J by 5 bases, with 11 bases between the two germline ends. Germline V gives CDR1 SGHRS, CDR2 YFSETQ. This CDR3 region has 14 residues. The CDR3 DNA reads TGCGCCAGCAGCTTGGCAACGAACGGGGAGACCCAGTACTTC. It is translated as CASSLATNGETQYF.

CDR3 sequence: CASRAGLAINTGELFF. The DNA of the CDR3 is TGTGCCAGCAGGGCGGGACTAGCGATTAACACCGGGGAGCTGTTTTTT. J is TRBJ2-2 and V is TRBV5-4; 10 positions agree with TRBD2. The junction had 6 bases not matched to a gene; V was cut back by 5 bases and J by 2 bases. The germline gives CDR1 SGHNT, CDR2 YYREEE (reference sequence). The CDR3 contains 16 residues.

The chain has TRBV5-1 and TRBJ2-5, with 11 bases lining up with TRBD2. V dropped 5 bases and J dropped 5; count of bases not matched to a gene: 5. CDR1 and CDR2 (germline): SGHRS, YFSETQ. CDR3 length equals 14 residues. The DNA for the CDR3 is TGCGCCAGCAGAAGGACTAGCGGGTTGGAGACCCAGTACTTC. Translation gives CASRRTSGLETQYF.

The chain joins TRBV5-1 to TRBJ2-1, with 13 nucleotides matching TRBD2. Trimming took 7 bases from V and 6 from J; bases not matched to a gene: 4. Germline assignment: CDR1 SGHRS and CDR2 YFSETQ. The CDR3 loop spans 14 amino acids. CDR3 nucleotides: TGCGCCAGCGGCGGGACTAGCGGGGCCAATGAGCAGTTCTTC. Protein sequence: CASGGTSGANEQFF.

The rearrangement joins TRBV6-5 to TRBJ1-2; D gene uncertain. The CDR3 is made up of 13 amino acids. V was clipped by 6 bases and J by 3 bases, with 11 bases between them. CDR1 is MNHEY, CDR2 SVGAGI, per germline. CDR3 sequence: CASRGRHDYGYTF. The CDR3 region has the DNA TGTGCCAGCAGGGGGAGACACGACTATGGCTACACCTTC.

The rearrangement links TRBV10-3 to TRBJ1-2; D uncertain. Per germline, CDR1 ENHRY and CDR2 SYGVKD. The CDR3 has 13 amino acids. Trimming took 0 bases from V and 8 from J, leaving 10 bases between them. The CDR3 coding sequence is TGTGCCATCAGTGAGTCGGAGGGCTGGGGCTACACCTTC. Translation: CAISESEGWGYTF.

V usage is TRBV2 and J usage is TRBJ2-7; D may be TRBD1 (6 bases). Germline lookup yields CDR1 SNHLY and CDR2 FYNNEI. V lost 2 bases and J lost 2, with 16 bases in between. The CDR3 has 16 residues. CDR3 DNA: TGTGCCAGCAGTGAACGGAACCCCCCAGGGGCCTACGAGCAGTACTTC. It codes for CASSERNPPGAYEQYF.

This chain uses TRBV5-4 with TRBJ2-2; the match to TRBD1 covers 8 bases. CDR1 and CDR2 (germline): SGHNT, YYREEE (reference sequence). CDR3 length: 16 residues. The J segment lost 4 bases and the V segment lost 4 bases, leaving 9 bases of the junction unmatched. CDR3 sequence reads: CASSPMTGVSTGELFF. The DNA for the CDR3 is TGTGCCAGCAGCCCGATGACAGGGGTGAGCACCGGGGAGCTGTTTTTT.

The chain uses TRBV2 and TRBJ2-1; D not resolved. Trimming took off 3 bases at V and 0 bases at J, with 9 bases between the two ends. The germline CDR1 and CDR2 sequences are SNHLY and FYNNEI. The CDR3 sequence is 15 residues long. CDR3 DNA: TGTGCCAGCAGTGACTCGAGACCCTCCTACAATGAGCAGTTCTTC. This codes for CASSDSRPSYNEQFF.

The rearrangement uses TRBV5-1 and TRBJ2-5; TRBD1 or TRBD2 may be the D gene (6 bases each). Trimming took 3 bases from V and 5 from J, leaving 17 bases between them. The CDR3 extends over 15 amino acids. Germline V lookup: CDR1 SGHRS, CDR2 YFSETQ. The CDR3 DNA is TGCGCCAGCAGCTCCAGCCTAACAGGGAGGGAGACCCAGTACTTC. It is translated as CASSSSLTGRETQYF.

The chain recombines TRBV11-3 with TRBJ2-5; D is possibly TRBD2 (5 bases). The CDR3 is 14 residues long. Per germline, CDR1 SGHNT and CDR2 YENEEA. V was trimmed by 6 bases and J by 1 base, leaving 12 bases between them. The chain's CDR3 is CASSSRTPQETQYF. CDR3 nucleotides: TGTGCCAGCAGTTCGCGGACTCCCCAAGAGACCCAGTACTTC.

The rearrangement links TRBV5-1 to TRBJ2-2; D is unclear. In germline, CDR1 is SGHRS, CDR2 YFSETQ. Trimming pared 4 bases from V and 2 bases from J, leaving 9 bases between. The CDR3 sequence is 14 residues long. The CDR3 DNA reads as TGCGCCAGCAGCCTGGTCCTCAACACCGGGGAGCTGTTTTTT. It encodes CASSLVLNTGELFF.

The rearrangement links TRBV5-6 to TRBJ1-2; D not resolved. The CDR3 covers 11 residues. CDR1 and CDR2 from the germline V gene are SGHDT and YYEEEE. V was trimmed by 4 bases and J by 6 bases, leaving 7 bases between them. The CDR3 loop is CASSLNNGYTF. The CDR3 DNA follows: TGTGCCAGCAGCCTGAACAATGGCTACACCTTC.

The V call is TRBV7-2, the J call TRBJ1-1; D is undetermined. Trimming took off 1 base at V and 5 bases at J, with 5 bases between the two ends. The germline CDR1 and CDR2 sequences are SGHTA and FQGNSA. The CDR3 length is 12 residues. This CDR3 reads CASSLDLTEAFF. Here the CDR3 DNA reads TGTGCCAGCAGCTTAGATCTGACTGAAGCTTTCTTT.

The genes are TRBV2 and TRBJ2-1; D could derive from TRBD1 or TRBD2 (5 bases each). Trimming shortened V by 5 bases and J by 0 bases, and 11 bases separated the two germline ends. The CDR3 is 15 residues long. CDR1 SNHLY and CDR2 FYNNEI come from the germline V gene. CDR3: CASSRDGSSYNEQFF. As DNA, the CDR3 is TGTGCCAGCAGTAGGGACGGAAGCTCCTACAATGAGCAGTTCTTC.

The chain uses TRBV7-6 and TRBJ1-5; maybe TRBD1 (6 bases). CDR3 length: 15 amino acids. V lost 5 bases, J lost 3 bases, and 14 bases lay in between. Germline loops: CDR1 SGHVS, CDR2 FNYEAQ. The CDR3 protein is CASSVPRDTNQPQHF. CDR3 coding DNA: TGTGCCAGCAGCGTCCCCCGGGACACCAATCAGCCCCAGCATTTT.

This chain connects TRBV6-5 to TRBJ2-3, with TRBD2 identical over 10 bases. Trimming cost V 0 bases and J 3 bases; bases outside gene matches: 3. Germline CDR1 reads MNHEY; CDR2 reads SVGAGI. CDR3 length: 16 residues. CDR3 loop: CASSYSSGRVTDTQYF. The CDR3 DNA follows: TGTGCCAGCAGTTACTCGAGCGGGAGGGTGACAGATACGCAGTATTTT.